This T cell receptor (beta chain) was sequenced for a study of OX40 agonist ivuxolimab in advanced cancers. The CDR3 sequence is 16 residues long. Germline V gives CDR1 LNHNV, CDR2 YYDKDF (reference sequence). The V gene lost 0 bases and the J gene lost 3 bases, with 15 bases spanning the gap. This clone was counted a single time. Patients had blood sampled at baseline and again on cycle 4 day 1 and cycle 7 day 1. Profiled with immunoSEQ multiplex PCR; TCRdb holds only in-frame clones, not every one. The sample yields tens of thousands of clones, approximately 89% seen once. This clonotype was sampled from an adult with an advanced solid tumor such as melanoma, head and neck, liver or kidney cancer. V and J are TRBV15 and TRBJ2-7; D not certain. Material: CD4+ or CD8+ T cells sorted from blood, obtained in a trial of the OX40 agonist ivuxolimab. CDR3 region: CATSRDQRISNYEQYF. CDR3 nucleotide sequence: TGTGCCACCAGCAGAGATCAAAGGATATCGAACTACGAGCAGTACTTC.